Shown below are 7 T cell receptor beta chains from a single sample sequenced in a study of early T cells in non-severe SARS-CoV-2 infection listed by TCRdb under 2021. Library construction relied on 5' RACE. Sequencing used a NextSeq 500. The public reads were reprocessed in TCRdb via fastp at Q25 and MiXCR, keeping in-frame beta chains. Each entry is one CDR3 protein sequence, shown with its most common DNA and genes. Across this sample there are around 77,000 distinct CDR3 sequences, with roughly 5.3% seen only once. Roughly 7.3% of the sample lies in the top ten. The sequencing here drew on whole blood, taken at baseline. Receptors originate from an adult who was a healthcare worker with PCR-confirmed SARS-CoV-2 infection or an uninfected control (not recorded which).

Concerning this clonotype itself: Likely a read error: the CDR3 ends without its conserved phenylalanine or tryptophan. This chain links TRBV19 with TRBJ2-1, with 9 bases matching TRBD2. Germline assignment: CDR1 LNHDA and CDR2 SQIVND (reference sequence). V trimming: 3 bases; J trimming: 9 bases; junction bases outside the gene matches: 12. There are 16 residues in the CDR3. CDR3 sequence: CASSIDGGRGRGEQFS. The CDR3 nucleotides are TGTGCCAGTAGTATTGATGGCGGGAGGGGTCGGGGTGAGCAGTTCTCC.

This clonotype is termed medium-sized. The chain links TRBV29-1 to TRBJ1-2; D gene uncertain. V was clipped by 7 bases and J by 3 bases, with 21 bases between them. This CDR3 contains 15 residues. Germline CDR1 is SQVTM and CDR2 is ANQGSEA. The CDR3 bases are TGCAGCGCTCTTCCTCCGATAAAGGTGGACTATGGCTACACCTTC. Residues: CSALPPIKVDYGYTF.

This clonotype was recorded at least ten times. V usage is TRBV5-1 and J usage is TRBJ1-5; TRBD1 is a possible D gene (5 bases). This CDR3 is built from 15 residues. CDR1 is SGHRS and CDR2 is YFSETQ in the germline V gene. The V end lost 0 bases, the J end lost 7 bases, and 14 bases lay between the germline ends. The CDR3 is CASSLGPGREQPQHF. The CDR3 DNA reads as TGCGCCAGCAGCTTGGGACCAGGGAGGGAGCAGCCCCAGCATTTT. Complete variable domain (other parts from reference TRBV5-1 and TRBJ1-5): KAGVTQTPRYLIKTRGQQVTLSCSPISGHRSVSWYQQTPGQGLQFLFEYFSETQRNKGNFPGRFSGRQFSNSRSEMNVSTLELGDSALYLCASSLGPGREQPQHFGDGTRLSIL.

The chain links TRBV3-1 to TRBJ2-1, with 9 bases matching TRBD2. Per germline, CDR1 LGHDT and CDR2 YNNKEL (reference sequence). Unmatched junction bases numbered 8, after V lost 0 bases and J lost 8 bases. This CDR3 comprises 16 residues. CDR3 sequence (DNA): TGTGCCAGCAGCCAAGATAGTAGCGGGAGTTTGTATGAGCAGTTCTTC. Residues: CASSQDSSGSLYEQFF.

This clonotype occurred many times. The chain recombines TRBV29-1 with TRBJ2-3; D gene ambiguous. The V and J ends lost 3 bases and 8 bases respectively, with 6 bases between them. In germline, CDR1 is SQVTM, CDR2 ANQGSEA. This CDR3 has 10 residues. CDR3 amino acids: CSVEGPTQYF. The CDR3, as DNA: TGCAGCGTTGAGGGCCCTACGCAGTATTTT.

This clonotype was recorded many times. The chain uses TRBV7-9 and TRBJ2-5, with D tentatively TRBD1 (6 bases). The ends were cut back, 0 bases at V and 5 bases at J, with 22 bases in the middle. This CDR3 contains 18 residues. Germline assignment: CDR1 SEHNR and CDR2 FQNEAQ (reference sequence). CDR3 bases: TGTGCCAGCAGCTTAGCCGGATACCGGGACACGAGGGGGGAGACCCAGTACTTC. Translated, it gives CASSLAGYRDTRGETQYF.

This clonotype was seen ten or more times. This chain joins TRBV25-1 and TRBJ1-2; TRBD1 agrees at 7 bases. Germline CDR1 is MGHDK and CDR2 is SYGVNS. CDR3 length equals 14 residues. J was trimmed by 4 bases and V by 6 bases; bases with no gene match: 8. The CDR3 loop is CASSARGTIYGYTF. CDR3 DNA: TGTGCCAGCAGCGCCAGGGGGACCATCTATGGCTACACCTTC.